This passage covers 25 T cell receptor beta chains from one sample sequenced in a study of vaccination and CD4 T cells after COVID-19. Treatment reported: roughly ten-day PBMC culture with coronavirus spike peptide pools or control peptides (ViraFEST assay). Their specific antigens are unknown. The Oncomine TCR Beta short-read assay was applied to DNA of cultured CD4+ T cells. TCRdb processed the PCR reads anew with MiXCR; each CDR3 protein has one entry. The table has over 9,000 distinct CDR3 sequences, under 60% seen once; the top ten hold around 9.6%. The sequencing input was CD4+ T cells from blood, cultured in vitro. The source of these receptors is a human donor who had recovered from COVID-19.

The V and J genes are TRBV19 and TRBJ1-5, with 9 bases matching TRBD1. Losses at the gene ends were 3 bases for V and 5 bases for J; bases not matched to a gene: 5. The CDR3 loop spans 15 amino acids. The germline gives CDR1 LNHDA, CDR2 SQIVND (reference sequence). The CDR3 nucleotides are TGTGCCAGTAGTATCTGGGACAGGGATGATCAGCCCCAGCATTTT. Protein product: CASSIWDRDDQPQHF.

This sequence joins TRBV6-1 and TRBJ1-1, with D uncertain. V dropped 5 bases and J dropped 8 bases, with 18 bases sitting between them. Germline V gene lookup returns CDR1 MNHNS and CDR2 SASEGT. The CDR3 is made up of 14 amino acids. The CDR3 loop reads CASSRSSPRSEAFF. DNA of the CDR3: TGTGCCAGCAGTCGATCCTCGCCCCGCTCCGAAGCTTTCTTT.

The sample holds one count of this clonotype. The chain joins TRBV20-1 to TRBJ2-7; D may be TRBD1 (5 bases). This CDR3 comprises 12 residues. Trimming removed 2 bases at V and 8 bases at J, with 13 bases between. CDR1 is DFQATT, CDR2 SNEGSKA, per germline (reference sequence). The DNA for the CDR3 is TGCAGTGCTAGATGGACACCCACCCAGCAGTACTTC. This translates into CSARWTPTQQYF.

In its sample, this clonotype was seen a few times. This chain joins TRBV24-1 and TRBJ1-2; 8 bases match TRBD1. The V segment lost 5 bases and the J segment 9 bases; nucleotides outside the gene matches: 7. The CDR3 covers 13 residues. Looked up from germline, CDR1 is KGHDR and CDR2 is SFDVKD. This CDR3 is CATSAGQARSYTF. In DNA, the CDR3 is TGTGCCACCAGTGCGGGACAGGCGAGGAGCTACACCTTC.

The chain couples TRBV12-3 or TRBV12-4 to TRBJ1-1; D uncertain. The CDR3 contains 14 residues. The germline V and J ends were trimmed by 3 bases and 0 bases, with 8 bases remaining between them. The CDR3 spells CASSFSQMNTEAFF. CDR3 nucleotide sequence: TGTGCCAGCAGTTTTAGCCAGATGAACACTGAAGCTTTCTTT.

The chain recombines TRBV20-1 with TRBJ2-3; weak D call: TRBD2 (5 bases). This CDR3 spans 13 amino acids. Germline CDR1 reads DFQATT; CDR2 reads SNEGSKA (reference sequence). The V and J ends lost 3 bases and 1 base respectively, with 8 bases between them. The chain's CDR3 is CSASLAGTDTQYF. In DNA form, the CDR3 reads TGCAGTGCTAGTCTAGCAGGCACAGATACGCAGTATTTT.

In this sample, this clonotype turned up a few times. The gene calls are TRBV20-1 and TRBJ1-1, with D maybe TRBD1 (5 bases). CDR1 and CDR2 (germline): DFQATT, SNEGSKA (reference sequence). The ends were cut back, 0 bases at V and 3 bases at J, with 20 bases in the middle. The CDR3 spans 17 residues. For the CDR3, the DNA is TGCAGTGCTAGAGATTTTCGCTGGGCAGGGAGAGACACTGAAGCTTTCTTT. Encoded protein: CSARDFRWAGRDTEAFF.

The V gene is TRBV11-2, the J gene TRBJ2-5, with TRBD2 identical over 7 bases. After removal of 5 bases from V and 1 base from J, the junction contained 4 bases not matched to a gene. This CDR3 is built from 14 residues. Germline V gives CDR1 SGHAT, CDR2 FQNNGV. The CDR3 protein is CASSPLAAQETQYF. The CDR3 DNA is TGTGCCAGCAGCCCCCTAGCGGCCCAAGAGACCCAGTACTTC.

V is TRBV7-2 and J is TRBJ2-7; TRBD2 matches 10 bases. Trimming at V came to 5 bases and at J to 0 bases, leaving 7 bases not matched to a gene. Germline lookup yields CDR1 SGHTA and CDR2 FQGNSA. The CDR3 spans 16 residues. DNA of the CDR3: TGTGCCAGCAGCCCTCGGACTAGCGGAAGCTCCTACGAGCAGTACTTC. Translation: CASSPRTSGSSYEQYF.

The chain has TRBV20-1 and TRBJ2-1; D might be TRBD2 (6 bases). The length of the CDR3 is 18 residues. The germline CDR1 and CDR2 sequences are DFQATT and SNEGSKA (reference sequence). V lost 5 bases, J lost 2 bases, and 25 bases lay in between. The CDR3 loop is CSAQTPTSWAGTYNEQFF. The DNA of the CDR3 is TGCAGTGCTCAGACCCCGACCTCGTGGGCGGGGACCTACAATGAGCAGTTCTTC.

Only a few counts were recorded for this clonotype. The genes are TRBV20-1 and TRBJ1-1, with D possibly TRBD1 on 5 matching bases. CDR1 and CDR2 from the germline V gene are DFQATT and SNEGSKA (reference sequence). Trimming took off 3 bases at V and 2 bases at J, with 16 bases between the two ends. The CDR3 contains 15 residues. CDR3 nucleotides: TGCAGTGCTAGGGGTGCCCGGGGCCAAAACACTGAAGCTTTCTTT. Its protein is CSARGARGQNTEAFF.

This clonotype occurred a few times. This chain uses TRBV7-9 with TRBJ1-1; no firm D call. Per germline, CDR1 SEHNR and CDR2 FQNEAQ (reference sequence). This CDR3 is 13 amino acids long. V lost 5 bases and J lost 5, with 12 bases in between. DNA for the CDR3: TGTGCCAGCAGCCCTGCCGGAGTAACTGAAGCTTTCTTT. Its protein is CASSPAGVTEAFF.

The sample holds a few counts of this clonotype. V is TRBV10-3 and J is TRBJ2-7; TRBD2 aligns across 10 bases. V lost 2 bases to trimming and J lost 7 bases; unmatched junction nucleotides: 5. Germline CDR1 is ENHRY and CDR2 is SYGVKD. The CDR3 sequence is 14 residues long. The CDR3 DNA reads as TGTGCCATCAGTGAGGTGCCTAGCGGGAGAGAGCAGTACTTC. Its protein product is CAISEVPSGREQYF.

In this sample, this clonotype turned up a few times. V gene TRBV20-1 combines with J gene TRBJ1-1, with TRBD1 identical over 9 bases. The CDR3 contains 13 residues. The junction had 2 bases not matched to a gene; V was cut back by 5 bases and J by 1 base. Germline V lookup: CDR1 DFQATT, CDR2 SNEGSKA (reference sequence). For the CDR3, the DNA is TGCAGTGCTGGGGACAGGGCGAACACTGAAGCTTTCTTT. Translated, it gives CSAGDRANTEAFF.

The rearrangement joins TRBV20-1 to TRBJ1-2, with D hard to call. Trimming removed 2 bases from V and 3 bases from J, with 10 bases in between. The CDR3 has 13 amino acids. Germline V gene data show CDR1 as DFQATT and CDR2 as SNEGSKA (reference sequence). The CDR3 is CSARFRVDYGYTF. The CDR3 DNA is TGCAGTGCTAGATTTAGGGTGGACTATGGCTACACCTTC.

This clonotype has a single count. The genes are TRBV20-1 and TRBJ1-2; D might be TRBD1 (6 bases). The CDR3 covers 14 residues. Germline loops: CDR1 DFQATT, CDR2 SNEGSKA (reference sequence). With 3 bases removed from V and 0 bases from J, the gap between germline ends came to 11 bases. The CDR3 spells CSARRGITNYGYTF. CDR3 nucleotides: TGCAGTGCTAGGAGGGGGATTACTAACTATGGCTACACCTTC.

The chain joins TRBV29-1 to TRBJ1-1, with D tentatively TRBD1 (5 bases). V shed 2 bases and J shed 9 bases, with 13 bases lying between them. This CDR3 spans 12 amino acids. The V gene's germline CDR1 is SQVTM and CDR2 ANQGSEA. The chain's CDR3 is CSVEHGTTKAFF. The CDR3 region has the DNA TGCAGCGTTGAACATGGGACTACCAAAGCTTTCTTT.

The CDR3 sequence: CSAIQGNEQYF. DNA for the CDR3: TGCAGTGCTATACAGGGGAACGAGCAGTACTTC. The genes are TRBV20-1 and TRBJ2-7; 7 positions match TRBD1. CDR1 is DFQATT and CDR2 is SNEGSKA in the germline V gene (reference sequence). The V segment lost 4 bases and the J segment 5 bases; nucleotides outside the gene matches: 2. The length of the CDR3 is 11 residues.

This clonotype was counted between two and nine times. Here the CDR3 reads CASSLAPLGVSYNQPQHF. In DNA form, the CDR3 reads TGTGCCAGCAGCTTGGCCCCCCTTGGGGTAAGCTACAATCAGCCCCAGCATTTT. J is TRBJ1-5 and V is TRBV7-9; D is uncertain. The CDR3 is 18 residues long. Germline-derived CDR1 and CDR2 are SEHNR and FQNEAQ (reference sequence). Trimming shortened V by 3 bases and J by 3 bases, and 21 bases separated the two germline ends.

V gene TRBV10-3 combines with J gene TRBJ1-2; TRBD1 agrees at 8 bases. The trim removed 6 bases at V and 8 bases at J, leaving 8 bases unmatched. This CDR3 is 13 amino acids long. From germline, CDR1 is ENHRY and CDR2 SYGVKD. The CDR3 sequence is CAIRDDRGSGYTF. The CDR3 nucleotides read TGTGCCATCAGGGACGACAGGGGAAGCGGCTACACCTTC.

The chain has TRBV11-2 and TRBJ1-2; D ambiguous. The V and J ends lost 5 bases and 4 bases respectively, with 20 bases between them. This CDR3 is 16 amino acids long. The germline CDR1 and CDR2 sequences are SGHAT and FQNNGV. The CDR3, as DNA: TGTGCCAGCAGCCCCATTGCGCGACACGAAATCTATGGCTACACCTTC. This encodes CASSPIARHEIYGYTF.

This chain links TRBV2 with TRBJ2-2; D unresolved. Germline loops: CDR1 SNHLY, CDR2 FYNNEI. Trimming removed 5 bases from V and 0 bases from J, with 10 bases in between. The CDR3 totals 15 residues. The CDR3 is CASSSSFANTGELFF. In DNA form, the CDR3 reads TGTGCCAGCAGTTCCAGCTTCGCGAACACCGGGGAGCTGTTTTTT.

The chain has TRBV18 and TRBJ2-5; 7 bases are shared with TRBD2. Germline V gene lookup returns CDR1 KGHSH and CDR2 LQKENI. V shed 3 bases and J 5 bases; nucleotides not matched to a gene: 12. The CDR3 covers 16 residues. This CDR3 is CASSPLKTSQAETQYF. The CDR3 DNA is TGTGCCAGCTCACCCTTGAAGACTAGCCAGGCCGAGACCCAGTACTTC.

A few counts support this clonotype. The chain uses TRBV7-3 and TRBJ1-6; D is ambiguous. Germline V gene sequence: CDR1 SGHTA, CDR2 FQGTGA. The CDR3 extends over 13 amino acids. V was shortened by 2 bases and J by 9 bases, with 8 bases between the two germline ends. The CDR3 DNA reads TGTGCCAGCAGCTTAGTCAACGGTTCACCCCTCCACTTT. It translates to CASSLVNGSPLHF.

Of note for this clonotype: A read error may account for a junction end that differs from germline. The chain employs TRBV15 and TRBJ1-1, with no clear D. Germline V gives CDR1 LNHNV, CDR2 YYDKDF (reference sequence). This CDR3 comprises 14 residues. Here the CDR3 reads CATSRDEVGTEAFF. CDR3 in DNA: TGTGCCACCAGCCGAGACGAGGTTGGGACTGAAGCTTTCTTT.